The rows below give T cell receptor beta chains drawn from one sample of a study of blood T cell repertoires in COVID-19. Libraries were prepared by immunoSEQ multiplex PCR; TCRdb keeps only in-frame clonotypes and omits some of them. Of under 300,000 clones listed, 70% to 80% are singletons. The sample comprised peripheral blood. These receptor sequences come from a woman over 75 with acute or convalescent COVID-19. Each CDR3 is given with its conserved first and last residue. The D gene is left open where the match is weak. The size of a clone is reported for some rows only, either as once, few or many, or as a class for expanded clones.

abundance,v_gene,d_gene,j_gene,CDR3nt,CDR3aa
-,TRBV7-2,TRBD2,TRBJ2-5,TGTGCCAGCAGCTTAGGGATCGCTAGCGGGGGCCCACGAGAGACCCAGTACTTC,CASSLGIASGGPRETQYF
-,TRBV25-1,-,TRBJ1-1,TGTGCCAGCAGACAAACAGGAATGAACACTGAAGCTTTCTTT,CASRQTGMNTEAFF
-,TRBV19,TRBD2,TRBJ2-1,TGTGCCAGTAGCAAGCGGGAGAGCTCCTACAATGAGCAGTTCTTC,CASSKRESSYNEQFF
-,TRBV5-1,-,TRBJ2-1,TGCGCCAGCAGCCCGGGGGACAGTCAGTACAATGAGCAGTTCTTC,CASSPGDSQYNEQFF
-,TRBV6-5,TRBD2,TRBJ2-1,TGTGCCACCAAAGCGGGAGTTTTGTTCGGAAGGCAGTTCTTC,CATKAGVLFGRQFF
-,TRBV4-3,TRBD2,TRBJ2-3,TGCGCCAGCAGCCAACGGATCCGGGGACTAGCGGGGCGCACAGATACGCAGTATTTT,CASSQRIRGLAGRTDTQYF
-,TRBV5-1,-,TRBJ1-1,TGCGCCAGCAGCTTGGACAGGGAAGGTCTTGAAGCTTTCTTT,CASSLDREGLEAFF
-,TRBV29-1,-,TRBJ1-1,TGCAGCGTTGCTCCGGGGGGCTCCGGGAACACTGAAGCTTTCTTT,CSVAPGGSGNTEAFF
-,TRBV6-2/TRBV6-3,TRBD1,TRBJ1-5,TGTGCCAGCAGTCAAATCTACAGGGGGCGCGGACAGCCCCAGCATTTT,CASSQIYRGRGQPQHF
-,TRBV7-2,-,TRBJ1-2,TGTGCCAGCAGCTTAAAGTGGGCAGGCTACGGCGACTATGGCTACACCTTC,CASSLKWAGYGDYGYTF
-,TRBV13,TRBD1,TRBJ1-1,TGTGCCAGCAGCCCAGACAGGGACACTGAAGCTTTCTTT,CASSPDRDTEAFF
-,TRBV7-2,-,TRBJ1-1,TGTGCCAGCAGCTCTGTCCAGGTCACTGAAGCTTTCTTT,CASSSVQVTEAFF
once,TRBV6-2/TRBV6-3,TRBD1,TRBJ1-6,TGTGCCAGCAGTCCGCTGGCCGGACAGGGAGTATTTTCACCCCTCCACTTT,CASSPLAGQGVFSPLHF
-,TRBV6-5,TRBD1,TRBJ1-2,TGTGCCAGCAGGGGGACAGGGGGCTCTAACTATGGCTACACCTTC,CASRGTGGSNYGYTF
-,TRBV5-1,-,TRBJ1-5,TGCGCCAGCAGTCATAGGGGGGGTAGTCAGCCCCAGCATTTT,CASSHRGGSQPQHF
few,TRBV18,-,TRBJ1-3,TGTGCCAGCTCACCCGGGAGCTCTGGAAACACCATATATTTT,CASSPGSSGNTIYF
-,TRBV28,TRBD1,TRBJ1-2,TGTGCCAGCAGTTTTTCCACGACAGGGAACCATGGCTACACCTTC,CASSFSTTGNHGYTF
-,TRBV18,-,TRBJ1-2,TGTGCCAGCTCCCCCGACAGAAACAACTATGGCTACACCTTC,CASSPDRNNYGYTF
-,TRBV15,-,TRBJ2-7,TGTGCCACCAGCAGAGTACTTACTTACGAGCAGTACTTC,CATSRVLTYEQYF
-,TRBV30,-,TRBJ1-3,TGTGCCTGGAGTGTTTACTCTGGAAACACCATATATTTT,CAWSVYSGNTIYF
-,TRBV18,TRBD1,TRBJ2-7,TGTGCCAGCTCACCGGTTTCGGGACAGGGGGCCTACGAGCAGTACTTC,CASSPVSGQGAYEQYF
-,TRBV27,-,TRBJ1-4,TGTGCCAGCAGTTTAGGTTGGGGCAGGGAGGAGGAAAAACTGTTTTTT,CASSLGWGREEEKLFF
-,TRBV5-1,-,TRBJ2-5,TGCGCCAGCAGCTTCCGGACAGCCCAAGAGACCCAGTACTTC,CASSFRTAQETQYF
-,TRBV3-1/TRBV3-2,-,TRBJ1-2,TGTGCCAGCAGCCAAGATCACGAAGGGGTAGGGGGCTACACCTTC,CASSQDHEGVGGYTF
-,TRBV27,TRBD1,TRBJ1-1,TGTGCCAGCAGACCACAGGGGGCCTTGAACACTGAAGCTTTCTTT,CASRPQGALNTEAFF
-,TRBV9,TRBD1,TRBJ1-6,TGTGCCAGCAGCACCCAAGGGACAGGGTCTTCACCCCTCCACTTT,CASSTQGTGSSPLHF
-,TRBV10-2,-,TRBJ1-2,TGCGCCAGCAGTGGAGGGCCCCCAGCGGGGGACTATGGCTACACCTTC,CASSGGPPAGDYGYTF
few,TRBV27,TRBD1,TRBJ2-3,TGTGCCAGCAGATGGGTGCAGGGGGCAGATACGCAGTATTTT,CASRWVQGADTQYF
once,TRBV29-1,-,TRBJ2-1,TGCAGCGCCCGTACTCTGGCCCAACGGAGTGAGCAGTTCTTC,CSARTLAQRSEQFF
-,TRBV6-5,-,TRBJ1-5,TGTGCCAGCAGAGTCGACAGGACTAATCAGCCCCAGCATTTT,CASRVDRTNQPQHF
once,TRBV7-2,-,TRBJ1-1,TGTGCCAGCAGCTCCTCACAGGGTACTGAAGCTTTCTTT,CASSSSQGTEAFF
-,TRBV27,-,TRBJ1-5,TGTGCCAGCAGCGCCCACCGGGACTCTCCTAGTAATCAGCCCCAGCATTTT,CASSAHRDSPSNQPQHF
few,TRBV14,TRBD2,TRBJ2-7,TGTGCCAGCAGCCAAGAAAAGTGGCTAGCGGTTAACGAGCAGTACTTC,CASSQEKWLAVNEQYF
once,TRBV4-2,TRBD2,TRBJ2-1,TGTGCCAGCAGCCCCGGACTAGCGGGAGGCCCAACGGGCGAGCAGTTCTTC,CASSPGLAGGPTGEQFF
-,TRBV4-2,TRBD2,TRBJ2-7,TGTGCCAGCAGCCAAGGTACTAGCGGGACCTACGAGCAGTACTTC,CASSQGTSGTYEQYF
-,TRBV5-1,-,TRBJ2-7,TGCGCCAGCAGCTTGGGTCGAGGCAGTTCCTACGAGCAGTACTTC,CASSLGRGSSYEQYF
-,TRBV19,TRBD1,TRBJ1-5,TGTGCCAGTAGTGCCCTTCTGACAGGGGTCGGACCCAATCAGCCCCAGCATTTT,CASSALLTGVGPNQPQHF
-,TRBV2,TRBD1,TRBJ1-1,TGTGCCAGCAGAGGCTTGGACAGGGGTACTGAAGCTTTCTTT,CASRGLDRGTEAFF
-,TRBV6-2/TRBV6-3,TRBD2,TRBJ2-2,TGTGCCAGCAGTTACTCGAATCTAGCGGGGCTCACCGGGGAGCTGTTTTTT,CASSYSNLAGLTGELFF
-,TRBV6-5,TRBD1,TRBJ2-3,TGTGCCAGCAGAGCCGACAGGGCTCGGGGAGATACGCAGTATTTT,CASRADRARGDTQYF
-,TRBV11-2,TRBD2,TRBJ2-7,TGTGCCAGCAGCCTCGGGGGGAGCGGGAGTCACGAGCAGTACTTC,CASSLGGSGSHEQYF
-,TRBV12-3/TRBV12-4,-,TRBJ2-7,TGTGCCAGCAGTTTGGGGGCTAGCGGCGAGCAGTACTTC,CASSLGASGEQYF
-,TRBV19,-,TRBJ1-2,TGTGCCAGTACAACTAACGTCTTCTATGGCTACACCTTC,CASTTNVFYGYTF
few,TRBV11-2,TRBD1,TRBJ1-4,TGTGCCAGCAGCTTGACAGGGGTCAATAATGAAAAACTGTTTTTT,CASSLTGVNNEKLFF
few,TRBV4-1,-,TRBJ1-1,TGCGCCAGCAGCCAAGACGAGGGGGAAACAACTGAAGCTTTCTTT,CASSQDEGETTEAFF
-,TRBV18,TRBD1,TRBJ1-1,TGTGCCAGCTCACCATCAGGGGGGAACACTGAAGCTTTCTTT,CASSPSGGNTEAFF
-,TRBV6-5,TRBD2,TRBJ2-1,TGTGCCAGCAGTTACTCTAGCGGGGGGGCCTTTGAGCAGTTCTTC,CASSYSSGGAFEQFF
-,TRBV18,TRBD2,TRBJ2-7,TGTGCCAGCTCACCGGTAGCGGGAGGTGGCTACGAGCAGTACTTC,CASSPVAGGGYEQYF
-,TRBV7-2,TRBD2,TRBJ2-5,TGTGCCAGCAGCTCAACCCCGGGACTAGTGTTCGAGACCCAGTACTTC,CASSSTPGLVFETQYF
-,TRBV6-2/TRBV6-3,TRBD2,TRBJ2-5,TGTGCCAGCAGTCCCATAGCGGGGGGGGTTGGGCAAGAGACCCAGTACTTC,CASSPIAGGVGQETQYF
-,TRBV7-2,-,TRBJ2-5,TGTGCCAGCAGCTTAGGGAGGCGGCTCCTGTACCAAGAGACCCAGTACTTC,CASSLGRRLLYQETQYF
-,TRBV7-2,-,TRBJ2-3,TGTGCCAGCAGCTTAGTTTTGGGCAGGGGAATAGATACGCAGTATTTT,CASSLVLGRGIDTQYF